This T cell receptor (beta chain) was obtained from a study of T cell changes during pregnancy in multiple sclerosis. Only in-frame clones appear in the TCRdb table, and some are missing; sequencing was by immunoSEQ multiplex PCR. Of tens of thousands of clones in the sample, roughly 92% are singletons; the top ten hold 0.65% to 0.85%. This CDR3 contains 15 residues. CDR1 MNHEY and CDR2 SMNVEV come from the germline V gene (reference sequence). With 8 bases clipped from V and 4 bases from J, the junction kept 11 bases outside the gene matches. V and J are TRBV27 and TRBJ2-1; 7 bases agree with TRBD2. The material was CD4+ T cells from peripheral blood mononuclear cells, obtained in the third trimester of pregnancy. This receptor was obtained from a female donor with multiple sclerosis, enrolled in a pregnancy study. In DNA, the CDR3 is TGTGCCAGCTATCACGAGGGGAGGGCATACAATGAGCAGTTCTTC. Amino acids: CASYHEGRAYNEQFF.